Following are 16 T cell receptor beta chains from one sample sequenced in a study of blood T cells in healthy people across ages. Primed by a sample-barcoded 5' primer and a J-beta primer mix, a second PCR proceeded for about 6 to 12 cycles. Using its own MiXCR run on the 5' RACE reads, TCRdb lists one record per CDR3 protein. This table holds 800,000 or so distinct CDR3 sequences, approximately 25% found once. Another study also made use of these data, one on T cells of mothers and their children.

The sequencing input was blood. The receptors were sampled from a boy younger than 18 in good health.

The V call is TRBV6-2 or TRBV6-3, the J call TRBJ2-7, with 13 bases lining up with TRBD2. The CDR3 length is 14 residues. With V trimmed by 5 bases and J by 9 bases, 7 bases remained unmatched. Germline V gene lookup returns CDR1 MNHEY and CDR2 SVGEGT. CDR3 residues: CASSLGLAGAVQYF. CDR3 nucleotides: TGTGCCAGCAGTCTCGGACTAGCGGGAGCCGTGCAGTACTTC.

A few counts support this clonotype. V is TRBV7-2 and J is TRBJ1-6, with D unresolved. Trimming took 4 bases from V and 11 from J, leaving 9 bases between them. The CDR3 runs to 12 residues. Germline CDR1 and CDR2: SGHTA and FQGNSA. CDR3 in amino acids: CASSSDQPPLHF. The CDR3 DNA follows: TGTGCCAGCAGCTCAGATCAGCCACCCCTCCACTTT.

This chain links TRBV27 with TRBJ2-3; D call uncertain. The CDR3 length is 14 residues. Germline V CDR1 and CDR2: MNHEY, SMNVEV (reference sequence). V gave up 2 bases and J gave up 5 bases, with 11 bases separating them. CDR3 sequence reads: CASSLPFSLDTQYF. The CDR3 coding sequence is TGTGCCAGCAGTTTACCCTTCTCTCTAGATACGCAGTATTTT.

This rearrangement joins TRBV20-1 to TRBJ2-3; weak D call: TRBD2 (7 bases). V dropped 3 bases and J dropped 4 bases, with 20 bases sitting between them. The CDR3 is 16 amino acids. CDR1 is DFQATT and CDR2 is SNEGSKA in the germline V gene (reference sequence). This chain's CDR3 is CSASGRKGVRPDTQYF. The CDR3 coding sequence is TGCAGTGCTAGCGGGAGGAAGGGGGTAAGACCAGATACGCAGTATTTT.

The chain employs TRBV4-1 and TRBJ2-1, with TRBD1 identical over 10 bases. V lost 0 bases to trimming and J lost 9 bases; unmatched junction nucleotides: 8. This CDR3 spans 16 amino acids. Germline assignment: CDR1 MGHRA and CDR2 YSYEKL. This CDR3 reads CASSQDGTGEFGEQFF. As DNA, the CDR3 is TGCGCCAGCAGCCAAGATGGGACAGGGGAATTTGGTGAGCAGTTCTTC.

The chain combines TRBV28 with TRBJ2-4; TRBD2 might be the D (6 bases). Germline V gene data show CDR1 as MDHEN and CDR2 as SYDVKM. Trimming left V 6 bases short and J 0 bases short, with 27 bases between. CDR3 length: 20 amino acids. CDR3 in DNA: TGTGCCAGCAGCTCCCACCTCCGGGACTCCCTCAGCAAAGCCAAAAACATTCAGTACTTC. Translation gives CASSSHLRDSLSKAKNIQYF.

The CDR3 coding sequence is TGCAGCGTTACGTACCCAGGGCTCTATCAGCCCCAGCATTTT. Translated: CSVTYPGLYQPQHF. The rearrangement links TRBV29-1 to TRBJ1-5, with D perhaps matching TRBD1 (5 bases). This CDR3 has 14 amino acids. Germline values: CDR1 SQVTM, CDR2 ANQGSEA. V dropped 5 bases and J dropped 5 bases, with 16 bases sitting between them.

This clonotype was found a few times. The V call is TRBV28, the J call TRBJ2-5, with 8 bases matching TRBD2. There are 17 residues in the CDR3. J lost 3 bases, V lost 4 bases, and 13 bases had no gene match. Germline CDR1 is MDHEN and CDR2 is SYDVKM. DNA for the CDR3: TGTGCCAGCAGTTCATTTGGCGCGGGACTAGGGAAAGAGACCCAGTACTTC. This translates into CASSSFGAGLGKETQYF.

This clonotype occurred a few times. This chain uses TRBV11-2 with TRBJ2-2, with D perhaps TRBD2 (6 bases). This CDR3 contains 13 residues. Germline assignment: CDR1 SGHAT and CDR2 FQNNGV. Trimming cost V 4 bases and J 7 bases, with 10 bases left between them. CDR3 in amino acids: CASSSAGLGELFF. For the CDR3, the DNA is TGTGCCAGCAGCTCCGCGGGGCTCGGGGAGCTGTTTTTT.

V usage is TRBV2 and J usage is TRBJ1-1; the D gene is possibly TRBD1 (5 bases). The CDR3 loop spans 16 amino acids. V gave up 6 bases and J gave up 1 base, with 18 bases separating them. Germline V gene data show CDR1 as SNHLY and CDR2 as FYNNEI. CDR3 sequence reads: CASSLYQGPRNTEAFF. CDR3 coding DNA: TGTGCCAGCAGCCTATATCAGGGACCGCGGAACACTGAAGCTTTCTTT.

The chain recombines TRBV27 with TRBJ2-5; D uncertain. The CDR3 spans 13 residues. V was pared by 2 bases and J by 5 bases, with 9 bases between. Germline V gene lookup returns CDR1 MNHEY and CDR2 SMNVEV (reference sequence). The CDR3 protein is CASSLSAWETQYF. The CDR3 bases are TGTGCCAGCAGTTTAAGCGCGTGGGAGACCCAGTACTTC.

This sequence joins TRBV19 and TRBJ1-5; D perhaps matches TRBD1 (6 bases). The germline V gene encodes CDR1 LNHDA and CDR2 SQIVND (reference sequence). V lost 5 bases, J lost 5 bases, and 13 bases lay in between. The CDR3 is 14 amino acids. The CDR3 loop reads CASSARGNDQPQHF. The CDR3, as DNA: TGTGCCAGTAGTGCCAGGGGTAACGATCAGCCCCAGCATTTT. Variable domain in full (rest from reference TRBV19 and TRBJ1-5): DGGITQSPKYLFRKEGQNVTLSCEQNLNHDAMYWYRQDPGQGLRLIYYSQIVNDFQKGDIAEGYSVSREKKESFPLTVTSAQKNPTAFYLCASSARGNDQPQHFGDGTRLSIL.

This clonotype has just a few counts. V is TRBV7-2 and J is TRBJ1-3, with unresolved D. The CDR3 extends over 15 amino acids. Germline V gene data show CDR1 as SGHTA and CDR2 as FQGNSA. Trimming removed 1 base from V and 3 bases from J, with 10 bases in between. CDR3 in amino acids: CASSLGGFFGNTIYF. Written as DNA, the CDR3 is TGTGCCAGCAGCTTAGGCGGGTTCTTTGGAAACACCATATATTTT.

This clonotype was seen a handful of times. The rearrangement uses TRBV6-6 and TRBJ2-2; D is uncertain. This CDR3 contains 13 residues. CDR1 and CDR2 from the germline V gene are MNHNY and SVGAGI (reference sequence). V was cut by 6 bases and J by 0 bases, with 5 bases left in between. The CDR3 region is CASRDTNTGELFF. In nucleotides, the CDR3 is TGTGCCAGCAGAGACACGAACACCGGGGAGCTGTTTTTT.

The chain uses TRBV18 and TRBJ2-5; TRBD1 matches 9 bases. J was trimmed by 5 bases and V by 2 bases; bases with no gene match: 6. Germline CDR1 KGHSH, CDR2 LQKENI. The CDR3 runs 15 residues. The CDR3 region has the DNA TGTGCCAGCTCACCAAATACAGGGGGCGAGGAGACCCAGTACTTC. Protein: CASSPNTGGEETQYF.

This clonotype was counted between two and nine times. This chain uses TRBV29-1 with TRBJ2-2; D is unresolved. Germline-derived CDR1 and CDR2 are SQVTM and ANQGSEA. V was cut by 7 bases and J by 0 bases, with 15 bases left in between. This CDR3 spans 15 amino acids. In DNA form, the CDR3 reads TGCAGCGCAGATTTAGGTCCAACGAACACCGGGGAGCTGTTTTTT. Residues: CSADLGPTNTGELFF.